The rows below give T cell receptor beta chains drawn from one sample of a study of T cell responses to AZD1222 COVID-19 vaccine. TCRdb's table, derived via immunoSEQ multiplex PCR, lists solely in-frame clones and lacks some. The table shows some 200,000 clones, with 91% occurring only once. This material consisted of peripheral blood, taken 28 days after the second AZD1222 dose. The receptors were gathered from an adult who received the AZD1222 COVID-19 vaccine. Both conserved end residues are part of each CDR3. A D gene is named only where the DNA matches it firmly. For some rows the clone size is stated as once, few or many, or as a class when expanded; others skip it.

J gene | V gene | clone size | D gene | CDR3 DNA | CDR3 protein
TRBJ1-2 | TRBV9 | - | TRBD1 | TGTGCCAGCAGCGCTACCGGGACAGGAACCTATGGCTACACCTTC | CASSATGTGTYGYTF
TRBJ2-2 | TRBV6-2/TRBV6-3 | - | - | TGTGCCAGCAGCCCGAGGATGACCGGGGAGCTGTTTTTT | CASSPRMTGELFF
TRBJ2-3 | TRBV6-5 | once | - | TGTGCCAGCAGGGGGCAGGGTAGCACAGATACGCAGTATTTT | CASRGQGSTDTQYF
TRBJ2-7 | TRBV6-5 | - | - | TGTGCCAGCAGCCCGAAATGGGACTCCTACGAGCAGTACTTC | CASSPKWDSYEQYF
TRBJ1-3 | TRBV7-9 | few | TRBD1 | TGTGCCAGCAGCTTAGTTGCCGGGACAGGGGGAATATATTTT | CASSLVAGTGGIYF
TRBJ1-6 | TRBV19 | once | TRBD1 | TGTGCCAGTACCCGGGACAGGACGAATTTTGGGACCCTCCACTTT | CASTRDRTNFGTLHF
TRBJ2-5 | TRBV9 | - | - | TGTGCCAGCAGCGTAGCCGAGGGGACCCAGTACTTC | CASSVAEGTQYF
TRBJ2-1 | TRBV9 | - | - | TGTGCCAGCAGCGTCTCTCTTTACAATGAGCAGTTCTTC | CASSVSLYNEQFF
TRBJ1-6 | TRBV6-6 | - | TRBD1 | TGTGCCAGCAGCAAAGGACAGGGGGGGTCACCCCTCCACTTT | CASSKGQGGSPLHF
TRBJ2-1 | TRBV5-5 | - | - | TGTGCCAGCAGCTTGACGGTTAATGAGCAGTTCTTC | CASSLTVNEQFF
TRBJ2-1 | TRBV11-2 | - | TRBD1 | TGTGCCAGCAGCTTAAGGGACAGGGATAAGGGTGAGCAGTTCTTC | CASSLRDRDKGEQFF
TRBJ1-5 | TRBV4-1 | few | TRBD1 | TGCGCCAGCAGCCAAGAAAACAGGGGTGATCAGCCCCAGCATTTT | CASSQENRGDQPQHF
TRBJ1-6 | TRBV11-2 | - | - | TGTGCCAGCAGCTTAGATTTGGTACAGAAGAATTCACCCCTCCACTTT | CASSLDLVQKNSPLHF
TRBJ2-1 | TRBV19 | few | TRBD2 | TGTGCCAGTAGTCCAATAGCGGGAGGGCCCGAGCAGTTCTTC | CASSPIAGGPEQFF
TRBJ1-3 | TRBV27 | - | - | TGTGCCAGCAGTTTATCGGGAATCTGGGGGGCTGGAAACACCATATATTTT | CASSLSGIWGAGNTIYF
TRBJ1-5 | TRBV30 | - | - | TGTGCCTGGAGTGACAGAAGGTATCAGCCCCAGCATTTT | CAWSDRRYQPQHF
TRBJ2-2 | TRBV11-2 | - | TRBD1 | TGTGCCATCCCCAGACATTGGACAGGGCGCACCGGGGAGCTGTTTTTT | CAIPRHWTGRTGELFF
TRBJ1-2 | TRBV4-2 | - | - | TGTGCCAGCAGCCAAGGCCCGGGCCCCGCCGGCTATGGCTACACCTTC | CASSQGPGPAGYGYTF
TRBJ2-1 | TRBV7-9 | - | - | TGTGCCAGCAGCTTTGATTCGACTTCAACCCGTGAGCAGTTCTTC | CASSFDSTSTREQFF
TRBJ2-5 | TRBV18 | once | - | TGTGCCAGCTCACCACAGGCAGGGCAAGAGACCCAGTACTTC | CASSPQAGQETQYF
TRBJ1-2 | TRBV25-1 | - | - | TGTGCCAGCAGTGACCCCGGACAGTCTAACTATGGCTACACCTTC | CASSDPGQSNYGYTF
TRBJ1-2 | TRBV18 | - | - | TGTGCCAGCTCCCCAAAAGAAGGCTATGGCTACACCTTC | CASSPKEGYGYTF
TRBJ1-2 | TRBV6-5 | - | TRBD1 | TGTGCCAGCAGTCGGGACAGGGGGCACGCTTATGGCTACACCTTC | CASSRDRGHAYGYTF
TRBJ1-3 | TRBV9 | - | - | TGTGCCAGCAGCCCAGCGGGGGGATTTGGAAACACCATATATTTT | CASSPAGGFGNTIYF
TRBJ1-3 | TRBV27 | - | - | TGTGCCAGCAAGTTCCTCGGTGGAAACACCATATATTTT | CASKFLGGNTIYF
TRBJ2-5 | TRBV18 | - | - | TGTGCCAGCTCACCACCGGAAGGTCACCAAGAGACCCAGTACTTC | CASSPPEGHQETQYF
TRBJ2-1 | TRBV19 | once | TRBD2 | TGTGCCAGTAGACCCTCGGGAGGTTACAATGAGCAGTTCTTC | CASRPSGGYNEQFF
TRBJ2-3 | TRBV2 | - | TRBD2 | TGTGCCAGCAGGAAAGGCGGGAGAAGCACAGATACGCAGTATTTT | CASRKGGRSTDTQYF
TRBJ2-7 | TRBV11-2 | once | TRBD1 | TGTGCCAGCAGCTTGAGGTCAGGGGGCCCCTACGAGCAGTACTTC | CASSLRSGGPYEQYF
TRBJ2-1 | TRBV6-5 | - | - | TGTGCCAGCAGTTTCGGGACTCCCAGAGGGGGTGAGCAGTTCTTC | CASSFGTPRGGEQFF
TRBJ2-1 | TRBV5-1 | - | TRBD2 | TGCGCCAGCGGCAGCGGGAGCTACAATGAGCAGTTCTTC | CASGSGSYNEQFF
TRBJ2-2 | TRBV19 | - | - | TGTGCCAGTAGTATTTGGGACTTCGCGAACACCGGGGAGCTGTTTTTT | CASSIWDFANTGELFF
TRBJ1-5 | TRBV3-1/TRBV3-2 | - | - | TGTGCCAGCAGCCAAGAAGGACCGGCAAATCAGCCCCAGCATTTT | CASSQEGPANQPQHF
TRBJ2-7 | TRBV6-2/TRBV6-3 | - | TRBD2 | TGTGCCAGCAGTCCGCGACTAGCGGGGGGGCCCTACGAGCAGTACTTC | CASSPRLAGGPYEQYF
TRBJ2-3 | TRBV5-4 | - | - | TGTGCCAGCAGCTCACCCGGAAGCAGGAGCACAGATACGCAGTATTTT | CASSSPGSRSTDTQYF
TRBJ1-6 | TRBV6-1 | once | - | TGTGCCAGCAGTGAAGGGAGCTCCTATAATTCACCCCTCCACTTT | CASSEGSSYNSPLHF
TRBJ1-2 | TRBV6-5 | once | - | TGTGCCAGCAGTTACTTGGGATTTGGCTACACCTTC | CASSYLGFGYTF
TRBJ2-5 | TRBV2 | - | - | TGTGCCAGCAGGCCCCAGGGGGGCAGCGAGACCCAGTACTTC | CASRPQGGSETQYF
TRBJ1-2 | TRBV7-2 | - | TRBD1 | TGTGCCAGCTCCACAGGGGGCGGCTATGGCTACACCTTC | CASSTGGGYGYTF
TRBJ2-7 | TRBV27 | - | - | TGTGCCAGCAGCCACCGACCCCTTGCGACGGGCTACGAGCAGTACTTC | CASSHRPLATGYEQYF
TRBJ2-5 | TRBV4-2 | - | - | TGTGCCAGCAGCCTACATCTCCGGGAGACCCAGTACTTC | CASSLHLRETQYF
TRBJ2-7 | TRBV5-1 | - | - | TGCGCCAGCAGCTTGGTCCCGGGAGCGTCCTACGAGCAGTACTTC | CASSLVPGASYEQYF
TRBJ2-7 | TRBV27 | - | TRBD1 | TGTGCCAGCAGCCCACGGACAGGGGACCGCCACGAGCAGTACTTC | CASSPRTGDRHEQYF
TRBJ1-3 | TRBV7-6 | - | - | TGTGCCAGCAGCTTAGAGGGGGACGGCCACTCTGGAAACACCATATATTTT | CASSLEGDGHSGNTIYF
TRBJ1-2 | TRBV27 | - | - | TGTGCCAGCAGCACCCGGAGGGCAGGGAACTATGGCTACACCTTC | CASSTRRAGNYGYTF
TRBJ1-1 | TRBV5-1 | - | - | TGCGCCAGATGGTGCACCACCCACACTGAAGCTTTCTTT | CARWCTTHTEAFF
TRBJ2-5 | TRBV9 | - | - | TGTGCCAGCAGCGCGATGACAGGCGGGGGGACCCAGTACTTC | CASSAMTGGGTQYF
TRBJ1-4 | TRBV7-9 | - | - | TGTGCCAGCAGCTTGAATGAAAAACTGTTTTTT | CASSLNEKLFF